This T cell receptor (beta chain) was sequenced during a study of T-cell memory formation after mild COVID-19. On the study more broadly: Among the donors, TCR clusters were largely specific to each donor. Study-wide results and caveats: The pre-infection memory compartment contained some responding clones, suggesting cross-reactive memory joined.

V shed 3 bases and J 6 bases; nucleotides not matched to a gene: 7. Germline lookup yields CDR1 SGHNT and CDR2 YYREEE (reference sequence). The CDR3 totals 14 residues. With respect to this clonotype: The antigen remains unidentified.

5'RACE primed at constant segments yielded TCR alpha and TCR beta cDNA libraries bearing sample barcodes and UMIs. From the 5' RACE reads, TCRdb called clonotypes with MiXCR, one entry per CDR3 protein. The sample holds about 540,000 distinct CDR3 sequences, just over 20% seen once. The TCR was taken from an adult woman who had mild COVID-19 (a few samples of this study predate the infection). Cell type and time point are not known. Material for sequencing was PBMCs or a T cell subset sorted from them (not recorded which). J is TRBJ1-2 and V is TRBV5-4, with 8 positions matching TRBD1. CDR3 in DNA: TGTGCCAGCAGCTATTTGACAGGGGAAGATGGCTACACCTTC. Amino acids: CASSYLTGEDGYTF.